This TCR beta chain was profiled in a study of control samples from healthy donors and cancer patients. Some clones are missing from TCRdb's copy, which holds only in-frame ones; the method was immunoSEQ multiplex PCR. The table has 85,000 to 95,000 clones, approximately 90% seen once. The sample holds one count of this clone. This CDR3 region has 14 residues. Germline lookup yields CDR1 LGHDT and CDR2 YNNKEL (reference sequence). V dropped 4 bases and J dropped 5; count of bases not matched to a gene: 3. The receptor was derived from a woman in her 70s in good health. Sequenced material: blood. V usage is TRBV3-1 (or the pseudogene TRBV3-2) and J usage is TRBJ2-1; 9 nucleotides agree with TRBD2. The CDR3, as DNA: TGTGCCAGCAGCCGGGCGGGAGGGAACAATGAGCAGTTCTTC. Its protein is CASSRAGGNNEQFF.